A single sample gave rise to the 9 T cell receptor beta chains below, sequenced in a study of vaccination and CD4 T cells after COVID-19. Sample time point: late sampling 161 to 241 days after vaccination in a few convalescent patients. Treatment here: approximately nine-day PBMC culture with coronavirus spike peptide pools or control peptides (ViraFEST assay). Their antigen targets remain unknown. Sequence data for DNA of cultured CD4+ T cells were generated by the Oncomine TCR Beta short-read assay. TCRdb re-analysed the PCR reads in MiXCR, keeping a single row per CDR3 protein. The table records tens of thousands of distinct CDR3 sequences, approximately 40% of them present only once. The source was CD4+ T cells from blood, cultured in vitro, collected about 7 months after SARS-CoV-2 vaccination. The receptors come from a human donor who had recovered from COVID-19.

V and J are TRBV7-2 and TRBJ1-1, with D hard to call. Trimming left V 4 bases short and J 3 bases short, with 12 bases between. Per germline, CDR1 SGHTA and CDR2 FQGNSA. The CDR3 has 14 residues. In DNA, the CDR3 is TGTGCCAGCAGCTGGACGCCCGGGGACACTGAAGCTTTCTTT. Its translation is CASSWTPGDTEAFF.

This clonotype was counted a few times. The CDR3 loop reads CASSERAAGVYGYTF. In nucleotides, the CDR3 is TGTGCCAGCAGTGAACGGGCGGCAGGGGTCTATGGCTACACCTTC. The genes are TRBV2 and TRBJ1-2; TRBD1 might be the D (6 bases). This CDR3 has 15 residues. Trimming stripped 2 bases from V and 4 bases from J, with 14 bases between. Germline assignment: CDR1 SNHLY and CDR2 FYNNEI. The full variable domain, completed using reference TRBV2 and TRBJ1-2, is EPEVTQTPSHQVTQMGQEVILRCVPISNHLYFYWYRQILGQKVEFLVSFYNNEISEKSEIFDDQFSVERPDGSNFTLKIRSTKLEDSAMYFCASSERAAGVYGYTFGSGTRLTVV.

This clonotype was observed a handful of times. In DNA form, the CDR3 reads TGTGCCACCAGCAGCTCCCGGGACAGGGGTTCAGCTTTCTTT. Protein product: CATSSSRDRGSAFF. The chain joins TRBV15 to TRBJ1-1, with 10 nucleotides matching TRBD1. The V segment lost 3 bases and the J segment 10 bases; nucleotides outside the gene matches: 8. CDR3 length equals 14 residues. Germline CDR1 LNHNV, CDR2 YYDKDF (reference sequence). The whole variable domain, filled in from reference TRBV15 and TRBJ1-1, reads DAMVIQNPRYQVTQFGKPVTLSCSQTLNHNVMYWYQQKSSQAPKLLFHYYDKDFNNEADTPDNFQSRRPNTSFCFLDIRSPGLGDTAMYLCATSSSRDRGSAFFGQGTRLTVV.

The chain combines TRBV7-9 with TRBJ2-5; 11 bases are a match to TRBD2. The CDR3 is 16 residues long. J gave up 1 base and V 3 bases, and 4 bases lay outside the gene matches. Germline V lookup: CDR1 SEHNR, CDR2 FQNEAQ (reference sequence). The CDR3 loop reads CASSLVGTSGQETQYF. The CDR3 DNA sequence: TGTGCCAGCAGCTTGGTAGGGACTAGCGGCCAAGAGACCCAGTACTTC.

This clonotype has only a few counts. The V gene is TRBV7-3, the J gene TRBJ2-3; 11 nucleotides agree with TRBD2. CDR1 is SGHTA and CDR2 is FQGTGA in the germline V gene. V lost 5 bases, J lost 4 bases, and 2 bases stayed unmatched. The CDR3 has 14 residues. The CDR3 DNA sequence: TGTGCCAGCAGCCTTAGCGGGGGGGCAGATACGCAGTATTTT. It translates to CASSLSGGADTQYF. Looking up the rest from reference TRBV7-3 and TRBJ2-3 gives the full variable domain: GAGVSQTPSNKVTEKGKYVELRCDPISGHTALYWYRQSLGQGPEFLIYFQGTGAADDSGLPNDRFFAVRPEGSVSTLKIQRTERGDSAVYLCASSLSGGADTQYFGPGTRLTVL.

This chain connects TRBV6-1 to TRBJ2-1; no reliable D call. The ends were cut back, 6 bases at V and 3 bases at J, with 12 bases in the middle. CDR1 is MNHNS and CDR2 is SASEGT in the germline V gene. CDR3 size: 14 residues. Here the CDR3 reads CASRSGFLYNEQFF. The CDR3 DNA reads as TGTGCCAGCAGATCCGGGTTCCTCTACAATGAGCAGTTCTTC.

This clonotype was picked up a small number of times. The chain combines TRBV7-3 with TRBJ2-7; a weak D match, TRBD2 (7 bases). There are 16 residues in the CDR3. Germline assignment: CDR1 SGHTA and CDR2 FQGTGA. Trimming took 5 bases from V and 3 from J, leaving 20 bases between them. CDR3 in amino acids: CASSLGGAAGFYEQYF. CDR3 sequence (DNA): TGTGCCAGCAGCCTGGGGGGGGCAGCCGGGTTCTACGAGCAGTACTTC.

The V gene is TRBV7-2, the J gene TRBJ2-5; 12 nucleotides agree with TRBD1. The V gene's germline CDR1 is SGHTA and CDR2 FQGNSA. The CDR3 contains 16 residues. V gave up 5 bases and J gave up 5 bases; unmatched junction bases: 9. CDR3 protein: CASSIRDRGRGETQYF. As DNA, the CDR3 is TGTGCCAGCAGCATCCGGGACAGGGGGCGCGGGGAGACCCAGTACTTC.

This chain uses TRBV6-1 with TRBJ2-3; 10 positions match TRBD2. V dropped 1 base and J dropped 4; count of bases not matched to a gene: 2. Germline V gives CDR1 MNHNS, CDR2 SASEGT. CDR3 size: 15 residues. The CDR3 DNA sequence: TGTGCCAGCAGTGAAGAAGCGGGAGGGCCAGATACGCAGTATTTT. This translates into CASSEEAGGPDTQYF.